These 18 T cell receptor beta chains share one sample of origin, sequenced in a study of T-cell memory formation after mild COVID-19 (dated by TCRdb to about 2021). The protocol used for the library was 5' RACE. TCRdb shows the sequencer as Illumina NovaSeq 6000. TCRdb reprocessing: public reads trimmed at Q25 with fastp, clones called with MiXCR, in-frame beta chains kept. When rows share a CDR3 protein, they turn into one entry using the most common DNA and genes. Counted in this sample were some 310,000 distinct CDR3 sequences; 20% to 25% of them appeared once. The ten largest make up around 23% of the sample. The source material was PBMCs or a T cell subset sorted from them (not recorded which). The source of these receptors is a young man who had mild COVID-19 (a few samples of this study predate the infection). The sample titles of this study are shuffled in the database, so cell type and time point are left out; the donor was told from shared clones.

This clonotype was observed many times. V is TRBV7-2 and J is TRBJ1-6; perhaps TRBD1 as D (5 bases). CDR3 length: 13 amino acids. V was clipped by 5 bases and J by 8 bases, with 10 bases between them. Germline lookup yields CDR1 SGHTA and CDR2 FQGNSA. Here the CDR3 DNA reads TGTGCCAGCAGCGGACAATTAGATTCACCCCTCCACTTT. Its translation is CASSGQLDSPLHF.

This chain joins TRBV2 and TRBJ1-1, with D possibly being TRBD1 (5 bases). CDR1 is SNHLY and CDR2 is FYNNEI in the germline V gene. This CDR3 region has 13 residues. Trimming shortened V by 6 bases and J by 1 base, and 9 bases separated the two germline ends. CDR3 sequence reads: CASRTQGNTEAFF. CDR3 sequence (DNA): TGTGCCAGCAGGACCCAGGGGAACACTGAAGCTTTCTTT. The whole variable domain, filled in from reference TRBV2 and TRBJ1-1, reads EPEVTQTPSHQVTQMGQEVILRCVPISNHLYFYWYRQILGQKVEFLVSFYNNEISEKSEIFDDQFSVERPDGSNFTLKIRSTKLEDSAMYFCASRTQGNTEAFFGQGTRLTVV.

This sequence joins TRBV18 and TRBJ1-4, with D perhaps TRBD1 (6 bases). V was clipped by 2 bases and J by 2 bases, with 9 bases between them. Germline CDR1 KGHSH, CDR2 LQKENI. CDR3 size: 15 residues. The CDR3 here is CASSPVGGTNEKLFF. The CDR3 DNA reads TGTGCCAGCTCACCAGTGGGGGGCACTAATGAAAAACTGTTTTTT.

With regard to this clonotype: At one end the junction does not follow the germline gene, possibly because of a read error. V is TRBV28 and J is TRBJ2-2, with D unclear. The CDR3 sequence is 15 residues long. The germline CDR1 and CDR2 sequences are MDHEN and SYDVKM. The CDR3 loop is CASSRYRSVTWELFF. CDR3 DNA: TGTGCCAGCAGCCGTTACCGATCGGTCACCTGGGAGCTGTTTTTT.

The chain has TRBV7-2 and TRBJ1-2; D uncertain. The V end lost 4 bases, the J end lost 11 bases, and 14 bases lay between the germline ends. Germline V gene data show CDR1 as SGHTA and CDR2 as FQGNSA. This CDR3 has 12 residues. The CDR3 sequence: CASSSVGQEYTF. The CDR3 DNA is TGTGCCAGCAGCTCGGTTGGGCAGGAATACACCTTC.

The rearrangement links TRBV7-9 to TRBJ2-1, with 7 bases lining up with TRBD1. Germline V gives CDR1 SEHNR, CDR2 FQNEAQ (reference sequence). The V segment lost 5 bases and the J segment 9 bases; nucleotides outside the gene matches: 10. The CDR3 has 14 amino acids. This chain's CDR3 is CASSKRSTGVEQFF. The DNA for the CDR3 is TGTGCCAGCAGCAAAAGATCAACAGGGGTTGAGCAGTTCTTC.

This clonotype came up a few times. V and J are TRBV2 and TRBJ1-2, with D unclear. The V gene's germline CDR1 is SNHLY and CDR2 FYNNEI. V was pared by 0 bases and J by 5 bases, with 4 bases between. The CDR3 contains 12 residues. As DNA, the CDR3 is TGTGCCAGCAGTGAAGCGGGGTATGGCTACACCTTC. Amino acids: CASSEAGYGYTF.

The chain carries TRBV12-3 or TRBV12-4 and TRBJ1-5; D call uncertain. There are 13 residues in the CDR3. The V end lost 3 bases, the J end lost 6 bases, and 9 bases lay between the germline ends. The CDR3 bases are TGTGCCAGCAGTTTGGACCTCCGTCAGCCCCAGCATTTT. It encodes CASSLDLRQPQHF.

V gene TRBV6-5 combines with J gene TRBJ1-1; D may be TRBD1 (5 bases). CDR1 MNHEY and CDR2 SVGAGI come from the germline V gene. V dropped 6 bases and J dropped 5 bases, with 16 bases sitting between them. The CDR3 runs 14 residues. The CDR3 coding sequence is TGTGCCAGCAGCCGCGTACCGGGGGAGACTGAAGCTTTCTTT. Residues: CASSRVPGETEAFF.

Regarding this clonotype: A much larger clonotype is one base distant, so this may be a read error. This chain joins TRBV15 and TRBJ2-3; D not certain. The germline V gene has CDR1 LNHNV and CDR2 YYDKDF (reference sequence). The CDR3 has 15 residues. This CDR3 reads CATCRASEPTDTQYF. The CDR3 DNA is TGTGCCACCTGCAGAGCATCGGAACCCACAGATACGCAGTATTTT.

This chain uses TRBV7-9 with TRBJ1-1; D is ambiguous. With 0 bases removed from V and 5 bases from J, the gap between germline ends came to 7 bases. The CDR3 length is 13 residues. Per germline, CDR1 SEHNR and CDR2 FQNEAQ (reference sequence). The CDR3 DNA follows: TGTGCCAGCAGCTTAGCGGAGTATACTGAAGCTTTCTTT. As protein: CASSLAEYTEAFF.

This rearrangement joins TRBV12-3 or TRBV12-4 to TRBJ2-1, with D perhaps matching TRBD1 or TRBD2 (5 bases each). The V end lost 4 bases, the J end lost 10 bases, and 17 bases lay between the germline ends. This CDR3 region has 14 residues. CDR3 loop: CASSWDPAGGEQFF. Written as DNA, the CDR3 is TGTGCCAGCAGTTGGGACCCCGCTGGTGGGGAGCAGTTCTTC.

This clonotype came up a few times. DNA for the CDR3: TGTGCCAGCAGTTTGGGGTTGGGACAGGGAGGAGAAGAGACCCAGTACTTC. It encodes CASSLGLGQGGEETQYF. J is TRBJ2-5 and V is TRBV28, with 9 bases matching TRBD1. Trimming cost V 3 bases and J 3 bases; bases outside gene matches: 11. CDR1 MDHEN and CDR2 SYDVKM come from the germline V gene. The CDR3 length is 17 residues.

This clonotype has only a few counts. The chain joins TRBV4-1 to TRBJ2-7; tentatively, D is TRBD1 (5 bases). The CDR3 is made up of 14 amino acids. CDR1 and CDR2 (germline): MGHRA, YSYEKL. V lost 1 base and J lost 6, with 13 bases in between. The chain's CDR3 is CASSQGPRVGEQYV. The CDR3 DNA sequence: TGCGCCAGCAGCCAAGGTCCCAGGGTAGGCGAGCAGTACGTC.

This clonotype was observed a few times. The V gene is TRBV24-1, the J gene TRBJ1-2, with 7 bases matching TRBD1. The germline V gene encodes CDR1 KGHDR and CDR2 SFDVKD. J lost 4 bases, V lost 4 bases, and 2 bases had no gene match. The CDR3 extends over 13 amino acids. This CDR3 reads CATSDYRGYGYTF. CDR3 bases: TGTGCCACCAGTGACTACAGGGGCTATGGCTACACCTTC.

This chain connects TRBV6-5 to TRBJ2-1, with D perhaps given as TRBD1 or TRBD2 (6 bases each). Trimming shortened V by 6 bases and J by 8 bases, and 23 bases separated the two germline ends. The CDR3 sequence is 16 residues long. Germline assignment: CDR1 MNHEY and CDR2 SVGAGI. The CDR3 loop is CASRTSLRGGGDEQFF. In DNA form, the CDR3 reads TGTGCCAGCAGGACGTCACTCCGAGGAGGGGGTGATGAGCAGTTCTTC.

This clonotype was seen only a few times. The V and J genes are TRBV12-3 or TRBV12-4 and TRBJ2-5, with D maybe TRBD2 (5 bases). The CDR3 totals 14 residues. V lost 4 bases and J 1 base, leaving 10 bases between the germline ends. The CDR3 is CASSSGLFQETQYF. The CDR3 nucleotides are TGTGCCAGCAGTTCCGGACTGTTCCAAGAGACCCAGTACTTC.

The chain employs TRBV2 and TRBJ1-5; TRBD1 aligns across 8 bases. The CDR3 runs 14 residues. The V gene's germline CDR1 is SNHLY and CDR2 FYNNEI. V gave up 6 bases and J gave up 6 bases; unmatched junction bases: 7. CDR3: CASSPTGGIQPQHF. In nucleotides, the CDR3 is TGTGCCAGCAGCCCTACAGGGGGAATTCAGCCCCAGCATTTT.